This note documents a single T cell receptor beta chain sequence. Its antigen is not yet known. Within one base of it there is no much larger clone, and no base qualities were kept. The record originates from a study of T cells after yellow fever vaccination (dated 2019 in TCRdb). About the investigation overall: Libraries from fractions with low cell numbers were prepared with the SMART-Seq v4 Ultra Low Input RNA kit. To follow T-cell clones before and after both primary and booster YFV17D yellow fever vaccination, bulk TCR alpha and beta repertoires underwent longitudinal sequencing. Bulk PBMC replicates and cell subsets were isolated from blood drawn at multiple timepoints before and after both primary and secondary immunization. Two healthy male donors, one aged 18 to 30 and one aged 30 to 40 years, were included in the cohort.

The paper as a whole reports these results and caveats: A small share of clonotypes occurred in both CD4 and CD8 compartments, likely arising from convergent recombination. The secondary T-cell response was weaker than the primary response but faster, peaking on day 5 instead of day 15. Only a couple of donors were included in the study, so the extent to which the findings can be generalized is limited. FACS-sorted repertoires could contain abundant contaminating clonotypes from the bulk population, so computational filtering was required. After the booster, most of the clones that had expanded following primary vaccination were detected again (approximately 96% of CD4 and 80% to 90% of CD8), which suggests that memory was broadly maintained.

Sample treatment or condition, as interpreted from the label and publication: live attenuated yellow fever vaccine strain. At each blood-draw timepoint, two biological replicates of bulk PBMCs were obtained. A standard Ficoll-Paque protocol was used to isolate PBMCs from peripheral blood. TriZol was used to extract RNA from bulk PBMCs, from CD4 and CD8 fractions, and from dextramer-positive and dextramer-negative fractions. TCR cDNA was made using 5'RACE template switching, a step that added a universal primer site and unique molecular identifiers. cDNA synthesis was primed from both the TCR alpha and TCR beta constant segments. Libraries were amplified in two PCR steps, with sample barcodes and sequencing adapters added in the second step. Sequencing of the libraries was done on either Illumina HiSeq 2500 (2x100 bp) or NovaSeq (2x150 bp). The authors' analysis ran thus. Reads were demultiplexed and collapsed into UMI consensus sequences with MIGEC, and V(D)J alignment was performed with MiXCR. Using edgeR on replicate PBMC samples, clonotypes were called vaccine-responding if FDR was below 0.01 and the log2 fold change was above 5 up to day 15. Bulk clonotypes were assigned CD4 or CD8 identity according to which sequenced CD4 or CD8 repertoire held them at higher abundance. TCRdb handled the public reads itself, with Q25 trimming in fastp and clone calling in MiXCR, and kept productive beta chains. Each record represents a unique CDR3 protein, reported with the most common genes and DNA among its rows. Here the V and J calls rest on TCRdb's processing, not on the authors' analysis. The sample table contains around 610,000 distinct CDR3 sequences; only one count was recorded for roughly 12% of them. The ten largest clones capture 11% to 15% of the sample.

Its CDR3 holds 15 amino acids, cysteine through phenylalanine. The read is trimmed to its CDR3 DNA, 45 bases read in frame from base 1. Based on the germline V gene (reference sequence), the CDR1 and CDR2 sequences are LNHNV and YYDKDF. V is shortened by 0 bases, J by 0 bases, and the region joining them spans 9 bases. This specimen was PBMCs, taken on the day of the yellow fever booster vaccination. This receptor was obtained from a man aged 25 to 40 who received the YFV17D yellow fever vaccine. In this chain, TRBV15 is recombined with TRBJ2-7; no D gene can be assigned with confidence. At the DNA level, the sequence is TGTGCCACCAGCAGAGATTCTGGTGCCTCCTACGAGCAGTACTTC. It encodes CATSRDSGASYEQYF.